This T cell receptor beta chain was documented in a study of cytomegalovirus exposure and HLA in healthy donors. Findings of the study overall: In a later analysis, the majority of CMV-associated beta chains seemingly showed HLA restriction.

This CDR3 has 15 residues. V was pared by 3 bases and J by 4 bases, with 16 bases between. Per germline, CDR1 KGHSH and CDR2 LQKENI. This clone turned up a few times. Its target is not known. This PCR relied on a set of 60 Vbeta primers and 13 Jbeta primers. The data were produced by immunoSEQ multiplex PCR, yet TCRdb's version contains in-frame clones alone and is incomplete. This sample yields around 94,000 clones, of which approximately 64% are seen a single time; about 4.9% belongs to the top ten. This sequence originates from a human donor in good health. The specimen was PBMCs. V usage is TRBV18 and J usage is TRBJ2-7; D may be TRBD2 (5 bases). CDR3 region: CASSPAHSGNYEQYF. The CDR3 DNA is TGTGCCAGCTCACCTGCCCACTCGGGGAATTACGAGCAGTACTTC.